These T cell receptor beta chains were read from a single sample in a study of shared clonotypes between healthy human individuals. Assay used: immunoSEQ multiplex PCR; TCRdb lists only in-frame clones, some missing. The profile shows around 2.3 million clones, about 94% of them singletons. The sequencing input was naive CD4+ T cells sorted from blood. These receptor sequences come from a man younger than 35 in good health. Each CDR3 is given with its conserved first and last residue. The order of the fields is clone size, J gene, V gene, D gene, CDR3 protein, CDR3 DNA. A D gene is named only where the DNA matches it firmly. Only part of the rows carry a size: once, few, many, or a class if the clone is expanded.

clone_size: once
j_call: TRBJ2-5
v_call: TRBV19
d_call: .
cdr3_aa: CASSITVKETQYF
cdr3_nt: TGTGCCAGTAGTATAACAGTAAAAGAGACCCAGTACTTC

clone_size: .
j_call: TRBJ1-1
v_call: TRBV7-9
d_call: TRBD1
cdr3_aa: CASSSWDSRMNTEAFF
cdr3_nt: TGTGCCAGCTCCTCCTGGGACAGCAGAATGAACACTGAAGCTTTCTTT

clone_size: .
j_call: TRBJ2-7
v_call: TRBV7-2
d_call: TRBD2
cdr3_aa: CASSLPFSGGTYEQYF
cdr3_nt: TGTGCCAGCAGCTTACCCTTTTCGGGGGGGACCTACGAGCAGTACTTC

clone_size: .
j_call: TRBJ1-1
v_call: TRBV6-6
d_call: .
cdr3_aa: CASSLVLEAFF
cdr3_nt: TGTGCCAGCAGCCTCGTCCTTGAAGCTTTCTTT

clone_size: .
j_call: TRBJ1-1
v_call: TRBV30
d_call: .
cdr3_aa: CAWGRWDTEAFF
cdr3_nt: TGTGCCTGGGGCCGGTGGGACACTGAAGCTTTCTTT

clone_size: .
j_call: TRBJ2-5
v_call: TRBV5-1
d_call: TRBD1
cdr3_aa: CASSLFSTGGGYQETQYF
cdr3_nt: TGCGCCAGCAGCCTTTTTTCTACAGGGGGCGGCTACCAAGAGACCCAGTACTTC

clone_size: .
j_call: TRBJ2-7
v_call: TRBV5-4
d_call: TRBD2
cdr3_aa: CASSLIESSGDYEQYF
cdr3_nt: TGTGCCAGCAGCTTGATAGAGTCTAGCGGGGATTACGAGCAGTACTTC

clone_size: .
j_call: TRBJ2-2
v_call: TRBV28
d_call: .
cdr3_aa: CASSFGKPGGELFF
cdr3_nt: TGTGCCAGCAGTTTTGGGAAACCAGGAGGGGAGCTGTTTTTT

clone_size: once
j_call: TRBJ2-4
v_call: TRBV18
d_call: TRBD2
cdr3_aa: CASSPPSGGTKNIQYF
cdr3_nt: TGTGCCAGCTCACCACCCAGCGGGGGTACCAAAAACATTCAGTACTTC

clone_size: .
j_call: TRBJ2-1
v_call: TRBV5-1
d_call: TRBD2
cdr3_aa: CASSLVERGGSNEQFF
cdr3_nt: TGCGCCAGCAGCTTGGTGGAGCGGGGGGGCTCCAATGAGCAGTTCTTC

clone_size: once
j_call: TRBJ2-2
v_call: TRBV28
d_call: TRBD2
cdr3_aa: CASSLWSAGGTGELFF
cdr3_nt: TGTGCCAGCAGTTTATGGTCCGCGGGAGGAACCGGGGAGCTGTTTTTT

clone_size: .
j_call: TRBJ2-3
v_call: TRBV2
d_call: .
cdr3_aa: CASSEQRTSTDTQYF
cdr3_nt: TGTGCCAGCAGTGAACAGCGGACTAGCACAGATACGCAGTATTTT

clone_size: .
j_call: TRBJ2-2
v_call: TRBV6-6
d_call: TRBD2
cdr3_aa: CASERESLSGELFF
cdr3_nt: TGTGCCAGTGAGCGGGAGTCACTATCGGGGGAGCTGTTTTTT

clone_size: .
j_call: TRBJ2-5
v_call: TRBV6-5
d_call: TRBD1
cdr3_aa: CASSYSRGQGAETQYF
cdr3_nt: TGTGCCAGCAGTTACTCCCGCGGCCAGGGGGCGGAGACCCAGTACTTC

clone_size: .
j_call: TRBJ1-1
v_call: TRBV18
d_call: .
cdr3_aa: CASFRRRPSNTEAFF
cdr3_nt: TGTGCCAGCTTTAGACGGCGTCCGTCGAACACTGAAGCTTTCTTT

clone_size: once
j_call: TRBJ1-2
v_call: TRBV7-2
d_call: TRBD1
cdr3_aa: CASSPGQGTVYGYTF
cdr3_nt: TGTGCCAGCAGCCCGGGACAGGGGACCGTCTATGGCTACACCTTC

clone_size: .
j_call: TRBJ1-2
v_call: TRBV11-3
d_call: .
cdr3_aa: CASRSAPGTVEGGF
cdr3_nt: TGTGCCAGCAGATCCGCCCCCGGGACGGTTGAGGGGGGCTTC

clone_size: .
j_call: TRBJ1-2
v_call: TRBV5-4
d_call: .
cdr3_aa: CASSLAKSSNYGYTF
cdr3_nt: TGTGCCAGCAGCTTGGCGAAGTCGTCCAACTATGGCTACACCTTC

clone_size: .
j_call: TRBJ2-3
v_call: TRBV10-3
d_call: TRBD1
cdr3_aa: CAISDRDRYTDTQYF
cdr3_nt: TGTGCCATCAGTGACCGGGACAGATACACAGATACGCAGTATTTT

clone_size: .
j_call: TRBJ2-7
v_call: TRBV5-4
d_call: TRBD2
cdr3_aa: CASSDRSGGSTEQYF
cdr3_nt: TGTGCCAGCAGCGACCGCTCGGGCGGGAGTACCGAGCAGTACTTC

clone_size: .
j_call: TRBJ2-1
v_call: TRBV7-2
d_call: .
cdr3_aa: CASSLEGLTQQFF
cdr3_nt: TGTGCCAGCAGCTTAGAAGGGCTAACTCAGCAGTTCTTC

clone_size: .
j_call: TRBJ2-1
v_call: TRBV10-3
d_call: .
cdr3_aa: CAISTGAQMSPTYNEQFF
cdr3_nt: TGTGCCATCAGTACCGGGGCCCAAATGTCCCCTACCTACAATGAGCAGTTCTTC

clone_size: .
j_call: TRBJ1-2
v_call: TRBV15
d_call: .
cdr3_aa: CATTGEGGYTF
cdr3_nt: TGTGCCACCACAGGGGAGGGTGGCTACACCTTC

clone_size: .
j_call: TRBJ1-1
v_call: TRBV18
d_call: TRBD1
cdr3_aa: CASSVGQGETEAFF
cdr3_nt: TGTGCCAGCTCAGTAGGACAGGGGGAGACTGAAGCTTTCTTT

clone_size: .
j_call: TRBJ2-3
v_call: TRBV10-2
d_call: .
cdr3_aa: CASRVVDTQYF
cdr3_nt: TGCGCCAGCAGAGTCGTAGATACGCAGTATTTT

clone_size: .
j_call: TRBJ1-2
v_call: TRBV20-1
d_call: .
cdr3_aa: CSATPNDGYTF
cdr3_nt: TGCAGTGCTACTCCAAATGATGGCTACACCTTC

clone_size: .
j_call: TRBJ2-5
v_call: TRBV29-1
d_call: TRBD1
cdr3_aa: CSVRQGTAFETQYF
cdr3_nt: TGCAGCGTTCGACAGGGGACCGCTTTCGAGACCCAGTACTTC

clone_size: .
j_call: TRBJ1-1
v_call: TRBV10-3
d_call: .
cdr3_aa: CAISQGMNTEAFF
cdr3_nt: TGTGCCATCAGTCAGGGAATGAACACTGAAGCTTTCTTT

clone_size: .
j_call: TRBJ1-4
v_call: TRBV10-3
d_call: .
cdr3_aa: CAISESAGSSEKLFF
cdr3_nt: TGTGCCATCAGTGAGTCGGCCGGGTCTAGTGAAAAACTGTTTTTT

clone_size: .
j_call: TRBJ1-4
v_call: TRBV5-1
d_call: .
cdr3_aa: CASSLEGGREKLFF
cdr3_nt: TGCGCCAGCAGCTTGGAGGGGGGTCGAGAAAAACTGTTTTTT

clone_size: .
j_call: TRBJ2-3
v_call: TRBV5-4
d_call: TRBD2
cdr3_aa: CASSIGAGGTDTQYF
cdr3_nt: TGTGCCAGCAGCATTGGGGCGGGGGGCACAGATACGCAGTATTTT

clone_size: once
j_call: TRBJ1-4
v_call: TRBV5-1
d_call: .
cdr3_aa: CASSPGGDFEKLFF
cdr3_nt: TGCGCCAGCAGCCCAGGAGGGGATTTTGAAAAACTGTTTTTT

clone_size: .
j_call: TRBJ1-1
v_call: TRBV4-3
d_call: TRBD1
cdr3_aa: CASSQGQVDTEAFF
cdr3_nt: TGCGCCAGCAGCCAGGGACAGGTGGACACTGAAGCTTTCTTT

clone_size: .
j_call: TRBJ2-3
v_call: TRBV18
d_call: .
cdr3_aa: CASSPKEDTQYF
cdr3_nt: TGTGCCAGCTCACCGAAGGAAGATACGCAGTATTTT

clone_size: .
j_call: TRBJ2-7
v_call: TRBV7-2
d_call: TRBD2
cdr3_aa: CASSTLAGEAYEQYF
cdr3_nt: TGTGCCAGCAGCACCCTAGCGGGCGAAGCCTACGAGCAGTACTTC

clone_size: .
j_call: TRBJ1-1
v_call: TRBV5-1
d_call: TRBD1
cdr3_aa: CASSFPDRYNTEAFF
cdr3_nt: TGCGCCAGCAGCTTCCCGGACAGGTATAACACTGAAGCTTTCTTT

clone_size: .
j_call: TRBJ2-7
v_call: TRBV30
d_call: TRBD1
cdr3_aa: CAWATGTGTYEQYF
cdr3_nt: TGTGCCTGGGCCACCGGGACAGGGACCTACGAGCAGTACTTC

clone_size: .
j_call: TRBJ2-5
v_call: TRBV5-6
d_call: .
cdr3_aa: CASSLKTGIRETQYF
cdr3_nt: TGTGCCAGCAGCTTAAAAACAGGGATTCGGGAGACCCAGTACTTC

clone_size: .
j_call: TRBJ2-3
v_call: TRBV2
d_call: TRBD2
cdr3_aa: CASATSGGTSTDTQYF
cdr3_nt: TGTGCCAGCGCTACTAGCGGGGGAACTAGCACAGATACGCAGTATTTT

clone_size: .
j_call: TRBJ1-1
v_call: TRBV5-4
d_call: .
cdr3_aa: CASSLAGDTEAFF
cdr3_nt: TGTGCCAGCAGCTTGGCTGGGGATACTGAAGCTTTCTTT

clone_size: .
j_call: TRBJ2-5
v_call: TRBV10-3
d_call: .
cdr3_aa: CATRGTGETQYF
cdr3_nt: TGTGCCACGCGTGGGACGGGTGAGACCCAGTACTTC